The clone carrying this TCR beta chain was found many times. Its antigen is as yet unknown. Every TCR beta cDNA library bore unique molecular identifiers. TCRdb recomputed calls from the PCR reads with MiXCR, one row per CDR3 protein. The sample records roughly 400,000 distinct CDR3 sequences, more than 30% being singletons. This record belongs to a study of post-analysis software for immune sequencing data. Turning to the study itself: Clinical courses comprised relapsing-remitting, secondary progressive and progressive-relapsing multiple sclerosis.

CDR3 length equals 14 residues. The V end lost 3 bases, the J end lost 1 base, and 10 bases lay between the germline ends. From germline, CDR1 is SGHRS and CDR2 YFSETQ. General study findings and limits: About five TRBV segments occurring more often in patients than controls included TRBV5-6, TRBV5-1 and TRBV20-1. F-measure co-clustering was strong for batch-matched samples. Significantly lower normalized Chao1 diversity was seen in multiple sclerosis patients than in controls.

The source is a girl aged 2 to 9 with multiple sclerosis. The V call is TRBV5-1, the J call TRBJ2-5; possibly TRBD1 or TRBD2 for D (5 bases each). The sequencing input was blood. DNA of the CDR3: TGCGCCAGCAGCTCCTCCGGGGCCCAAGAGACCCAGTACTTC. Amino acids: CASSSSGAQETQYF.